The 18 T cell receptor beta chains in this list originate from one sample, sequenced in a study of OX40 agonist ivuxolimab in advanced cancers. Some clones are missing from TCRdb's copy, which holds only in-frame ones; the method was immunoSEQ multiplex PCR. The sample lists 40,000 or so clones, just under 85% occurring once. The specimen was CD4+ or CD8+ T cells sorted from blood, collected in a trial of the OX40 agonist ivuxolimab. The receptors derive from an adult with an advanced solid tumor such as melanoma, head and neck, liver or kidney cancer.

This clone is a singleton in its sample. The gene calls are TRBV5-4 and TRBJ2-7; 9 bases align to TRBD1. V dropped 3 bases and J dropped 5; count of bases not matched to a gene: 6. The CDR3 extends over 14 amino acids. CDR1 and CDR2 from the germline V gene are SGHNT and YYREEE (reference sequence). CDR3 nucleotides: TGTGCCAGCAGCTCCACCGGGACAGGGAACGAGCAGTACTTC. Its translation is CASSSTGTGNEQYF.

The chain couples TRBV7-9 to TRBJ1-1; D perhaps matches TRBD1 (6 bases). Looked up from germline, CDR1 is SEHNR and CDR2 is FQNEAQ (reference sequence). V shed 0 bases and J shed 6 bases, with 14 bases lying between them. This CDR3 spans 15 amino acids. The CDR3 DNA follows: TGTGCCAGCAGCTTAGCGCAGGGGAAGATATCTGAAGCTTTCTTT. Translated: CASSLAQGKISEAFF.

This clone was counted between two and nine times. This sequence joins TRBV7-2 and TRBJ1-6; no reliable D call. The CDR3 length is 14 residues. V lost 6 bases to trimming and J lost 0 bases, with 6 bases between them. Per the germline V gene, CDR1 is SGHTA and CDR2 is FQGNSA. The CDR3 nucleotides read TGTGCCAGCAGGCGGAGCTCCTATAATTCACCCCTCCACTTT. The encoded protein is CASRRSSYNSPLHF.

The CDR3 is CASSLLGTDTQYF. The CDR3 nucleotides read TGTGCCAGCAGCCTGCTCGGGACAGATACGCAGTATTTT. The chain carries TRBV7-3 and TRBJ2-3; D unclear. This CDR3 has 13 residues. The V gene lost 5 bases and the J gene lost 3 bases, with 9 bases spanning the gap. Germline values: CDR1 SGHTA, CDR2 FQGTGA.

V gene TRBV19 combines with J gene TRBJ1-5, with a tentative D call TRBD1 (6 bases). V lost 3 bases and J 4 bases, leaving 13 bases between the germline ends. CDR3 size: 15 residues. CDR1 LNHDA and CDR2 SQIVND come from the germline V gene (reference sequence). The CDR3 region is CASSMNRGQNQPQHF. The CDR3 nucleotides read TGTGCCAGTAGTATGAATCGGGGACAAAATCAGCCCCAGCATTTT.

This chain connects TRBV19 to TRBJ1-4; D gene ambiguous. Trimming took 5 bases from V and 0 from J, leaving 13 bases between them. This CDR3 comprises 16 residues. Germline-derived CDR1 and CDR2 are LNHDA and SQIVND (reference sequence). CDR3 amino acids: CASSLRSFATNEKLFF. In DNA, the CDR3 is TGTGCCAGTAGTCTCAGGTCATTTGCAACTAATGAAAAACTGTTTTTT.

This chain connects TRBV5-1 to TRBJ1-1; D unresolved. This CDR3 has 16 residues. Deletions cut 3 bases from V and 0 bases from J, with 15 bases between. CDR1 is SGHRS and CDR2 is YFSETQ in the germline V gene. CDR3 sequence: CASSSNTGGLNTEAFF. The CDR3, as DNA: TGCGCCAGCAGCTCGAACACCGGAGGGTTGAACACTGAAGCTTTCTTT.

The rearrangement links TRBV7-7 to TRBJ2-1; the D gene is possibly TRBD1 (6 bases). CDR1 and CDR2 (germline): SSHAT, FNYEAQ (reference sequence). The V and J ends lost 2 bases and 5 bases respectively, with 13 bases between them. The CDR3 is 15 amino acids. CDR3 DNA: TGTGCCAGCAGCTTAACGCAGGGGCTGGACAATGAGCAGTTCTTC. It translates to CASSLTQGLDNEQFF.

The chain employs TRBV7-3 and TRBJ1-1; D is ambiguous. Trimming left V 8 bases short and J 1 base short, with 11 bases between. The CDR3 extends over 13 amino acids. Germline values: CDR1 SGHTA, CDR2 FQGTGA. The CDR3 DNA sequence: TGTGCCAGCGGCCAGGCCACGAACACTGAAGCTTTCTTT. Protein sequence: CASGQATNTEAFF.

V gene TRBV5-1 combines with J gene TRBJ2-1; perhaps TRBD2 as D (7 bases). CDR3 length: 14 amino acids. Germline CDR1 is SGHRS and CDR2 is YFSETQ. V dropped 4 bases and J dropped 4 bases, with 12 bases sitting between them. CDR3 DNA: TGCGCCAGCAGCGCGGAGGGGGGGTACAATGAGCAGTTCTTC. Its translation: CASSAEGGYNEQFF.

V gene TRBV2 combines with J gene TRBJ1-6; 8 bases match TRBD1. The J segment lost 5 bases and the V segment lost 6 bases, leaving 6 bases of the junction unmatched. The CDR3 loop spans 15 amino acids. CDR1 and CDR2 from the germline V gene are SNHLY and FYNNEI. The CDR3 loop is CASRVYRGDNSPLHF. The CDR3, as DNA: TGTGCCAGCAGAGTATACAGGGGGGATAATTCACCCCTCCACTTT.

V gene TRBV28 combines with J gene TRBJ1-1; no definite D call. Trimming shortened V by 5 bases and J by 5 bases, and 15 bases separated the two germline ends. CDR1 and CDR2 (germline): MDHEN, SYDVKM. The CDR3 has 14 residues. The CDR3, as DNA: TGTGCCAGCAGTCCCTGGGGTGGAGGTACTGAAGCTTTCTTT. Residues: CASSPWGGGTEAFF.

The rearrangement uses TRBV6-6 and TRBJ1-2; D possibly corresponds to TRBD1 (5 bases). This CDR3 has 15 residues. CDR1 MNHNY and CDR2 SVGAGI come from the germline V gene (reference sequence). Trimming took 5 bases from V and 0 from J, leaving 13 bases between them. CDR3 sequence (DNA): TGTGCCAGCAGTCCCAACAGGCTCGCTAACTATGGCTACACCTTC. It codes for CASSPNRLANYGYTF.

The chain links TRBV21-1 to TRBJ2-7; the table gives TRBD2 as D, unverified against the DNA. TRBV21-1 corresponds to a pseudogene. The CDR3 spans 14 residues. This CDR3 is CASSNGLDTYEQYF. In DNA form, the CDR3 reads TGTGCCAGCAGCAACGGACTCGACACCTACGAGCAGTACTTC.

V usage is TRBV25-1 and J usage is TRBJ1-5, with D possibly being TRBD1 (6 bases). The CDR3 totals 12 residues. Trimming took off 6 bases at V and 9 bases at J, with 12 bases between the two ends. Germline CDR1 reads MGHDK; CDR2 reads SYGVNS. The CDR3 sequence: CASREGRGPQHF. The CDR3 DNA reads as TGTGCCAGCAGGGAAGGCAGGGGGCCCCAGCATTTT.

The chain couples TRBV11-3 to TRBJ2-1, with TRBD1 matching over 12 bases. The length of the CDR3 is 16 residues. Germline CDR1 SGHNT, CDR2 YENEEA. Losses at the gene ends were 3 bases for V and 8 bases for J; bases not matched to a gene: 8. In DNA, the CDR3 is TGTGCCAGCAGCTTGTCCGGGACAGGGGGCTGGGATGAGCAGTTCTTC. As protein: CASSLSGTGGWDEQFF.

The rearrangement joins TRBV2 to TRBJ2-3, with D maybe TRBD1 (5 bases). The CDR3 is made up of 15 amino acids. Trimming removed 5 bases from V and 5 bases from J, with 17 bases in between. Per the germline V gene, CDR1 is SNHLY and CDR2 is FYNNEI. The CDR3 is CASSLSQGAKDTQYF. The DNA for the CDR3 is TGTGCCAGCAGTCTGAGCCAGGGCGCGAAAGATACGCAGTATTTT.

The CDR3 here is CASSRGMGGPRGDTQYF. The DNA of the CDR3 is TGTGCCAGCAGCCGGGGAATGGGGGGACCCCGGGGAGATACGCAGTATTTT. The V and J genes are TRBV7-2 and TRBJ2-3; tentative D call: TRBD2 (6 bases). Germline V CDR1 and CDR2: SGHTA, FQGNSA. The CDR3 is made up of 17 amino acids. The V end lost 5 bases, the J end lost 5 bases, and 23 bases lay between the germline ends. The full variable domain, with the rest looked up from reference TRBV7-2 and TRBJ2-3, is GAGVSQSPSNKVTEKGKDVELRCDPISGHTALYWYRQSLGQGLEFLIYFQGNSAPDKSGLPSDRFSAERTGGSVSTLTIQRTQQEDSAVYLCASSRGMGGPRGDTQYFGPGTRLTVL.